In its sample, the clone carrying this T cell receptor beta chain was seen a few times. This sample was taken from a study of blood T cell repertoires in COVID-19. Study summary: Sources were T cells, B-cell-depleted T cells, or PBMCs; the material itself was cDNA or gDNA.

Living in 20 to 30 US areas, the participants were between roughly 18 and 95 years of age. Cohorts were determined from participant-reported clinical history. The V gene's germline CDR1 is SGHAT and CDR2 FQNNGV. V dropped 5 bases and J dropped 0 bases, with 13 bases sitting between them. There are 16 residues in the CDR3. Profiling relied on immunoSEQ multiplex PCR, and the TCRdb table lists in-frame clones only, not all of them. Among about 140,000 clones, roughly 83% were seen once, and the ten largest hold about 5.5%. The specimen sequenced was PBMCs or T cells enriched from blood (not recorded which). The TCR sequence derives from a man between 40 and 49 years old with acute COVID-19. This sequence joins TRBV11-2 and TRBJ2-2; tentatively, D is TRBD2 (5 bases). The DNA for the CDR3 is TGTGCCAGCAGCGTGGGAGTGGCGGCGAACACCGGGGAGCTGTTTTTT. This encodes CASSVGVAANTGELFF.